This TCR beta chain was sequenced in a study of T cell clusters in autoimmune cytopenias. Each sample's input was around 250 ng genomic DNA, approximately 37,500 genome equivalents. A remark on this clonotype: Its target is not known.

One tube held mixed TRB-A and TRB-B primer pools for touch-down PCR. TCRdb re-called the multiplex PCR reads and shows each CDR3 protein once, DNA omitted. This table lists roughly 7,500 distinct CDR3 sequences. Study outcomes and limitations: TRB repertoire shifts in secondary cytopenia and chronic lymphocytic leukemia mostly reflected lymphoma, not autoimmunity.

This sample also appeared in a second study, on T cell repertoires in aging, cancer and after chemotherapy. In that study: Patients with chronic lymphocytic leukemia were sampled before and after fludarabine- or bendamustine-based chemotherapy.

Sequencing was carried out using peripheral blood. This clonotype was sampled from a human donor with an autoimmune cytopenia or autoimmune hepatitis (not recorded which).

CDR3 in amino acids: CSAIKRRISGANVLTF. This chain joins TRBV20-1 and TRBJ2-6. The CDR3 extends over 16 amino acids. Germline CDR1 is DFQATT and CDR2 is SNEGSKA (reference sequence).